Following are 19 T cell receptor beta chains from one sample sequenced in a study of shared clonotypes between healthy human individuals. The table came from immunoSEQ multiplex PCR; TCRdb's copy has only in-frame clones and leaves some out. This repertoire shows approximately 500,000 clones, about 72% found once; its top ten account for more than 10%. Sequenced material: PBMCs. Source of these receptors: a woman in her thirties or forties in good health. Some clones in this sample may be carry-over from other donors' samples.

V gene TRBV28 combines with J gene TRBJ2-3; TRBD1 agrees at 9 bases. The CDR3 is made up of 14 amino acids. CDR1 and CDR2 (germline): MDHEN, SYDVKM. Trimming took 6 bases from V and 5 from J; bases not matched to a gene: 6. The CDR3 DNA reads TGTGCCAGCAGCGGGACAGGGAGTAAAGATACGCAGTATTTT. Its translation: CASSGTGSKDTQYF.

A word on this clone: This CDR3 is also generated by other DNA sequences in the sample. V and J are TRBV4-3 and TRBJ2-3; D may be TRBD2 (6 bases). V dropped 1 base and J dropped 1 base, with 6 bases sitting between them. CDR1 and CDR2 from the germline V gene are LGHNA and YSLEER. This CDR3 is 14 amino acids long. CDR3 sequence reads: CASSQGRGTDTQYF. The CDR3 nucleotides are TGCGCCAGCAGCCAAGGGAGGGGCACAGATACGCAGTATTTT.

V usage is TRBV28 and J usage is TRBJ2-1; D unresolved. The germline V and J ends were trimmed by 7 bases and 1 base, with 2 bases remaining between them. The CDR3 runs 11 residues. In germline, CDR1 is MDHEN, CDR2 SYDVKM. The CDR3 DNA is TGTGCCAGCATGTCCTACAATGAGCAGTTCTTC. This encodes CASMSYNEQFF.

In its sample, this clone was seen a few times. CDR3 protein: CASSLTGVDYGYTF. For the CDR3, the DNA is TGTGCCAGCTCACTGACAGGGGTCGACTATGGCTACACCTTC. V usage is TRBV18 and J usage is TRBJ1-2; the match to TRBD1 covers 8 bases. Germline assignment: CDR1 KGHSH and CDR2 LQKENI. Trimming cost V 4 bases and J 3 bases; bases outside gene matches: 4. This CDR3 comprises 14 residues.

The V gene is TRBV5-1, the J gene TRBJ2-7; D gene ambiguous. V was clipped by 4 bases and J by 4 bases, with 21 bases between them. The CDR3 consists of 16 residues. Germline CDR1 and CDR2: SGHRS and YFSETQ. CDR3 sequence reads: CASSLSSRAASYEQYF. CDR3 in DNA: TGCGCCAGCAGCCTTAGTAGTCGGGCGGCTTCTTACGAGCAGTACTTC.

V is TRBV18 and J is TRBJ2-1, with TRBD1 matching 10 bases. Germline V gene lookup returns CDR1 KGHSH and CDR2 LQKENI. V dropped 2 bases and J dropped 3; count of bases not matched to a gene: 7. The CDR3 is 17 residues long. This CDR3 is CASSPEGRTGGYNEQFF. CDR3 nucleotide sequence: TGTGCCAGCTCACCAGAGGGGAGGACAGGGGGCTACAATGAGCAGTTCTTC.

This chain uses TRBV7-9 with TRBJ1-1; TRBD1 agrees at 9 bases. The V segment lost 3 bases and the J segment 1 base; nucleotides outside the gene matches: 3. Per germline, CDR1 SEHNR and CDR2 FQNEAQ (reference sequence). This CDR3 comprises 15 residues. The CDR3 bases are TGTGCCAGCAGCTTTGGACAGGGGACGAACACTGAAGCTTTCTTT. Amino acid sequence: CASSFGQGTNTEAFF. Using reference TRBV7-9 and TRBJ1-1 for the parts outside the CDR3, the full variable domain is DTGVSQNPRHKITKRGQNVTFRCDPISEHNRLYWYRQTLGQGPEFLTYFQNEAQLEKSRLLSDRFSAERPKGSFSTLEIQRTEQGDSAMYLCASSFGQGTNTEAFFGQGTRLTVV.

The chain has TRBV28 and TRBJ2-2, with TRBD2 matching 9 bases. After removal of 10 bases from V and 10 bases from J, the junction contained 16 bases not matched to a gene. The CDR3 totals 15 residues. Looked up from germline, CDR1 is MDHEN and CDR2 is SYDVKM. CDR3 residues: CATTMGTSLVTELFF. CDR3 bases: TGTGCCACGACCATGGGGACTAGCCTGGTTACGGAGCTGTTTTTT.

This chain links TRBV29-1 with TRBJ2-1, with a tentative D call TRBD1 (5 bases). CDR1 and CDR2 (germline): SQVTM, ANQGSEA. V lost 4 bases, J lost 4 bases, and 14 bases lay in between. CDR3 size: 14 residues. CDR3 in DNA: TGCAGCGTTGCAGGCCAGGGTACGTACAATGAGCAGTTCTTC. Protein product: CSVAGQGTYNEQFF.

This clone was observed many times. V and J are TRBV5-1 and TRBJ2-2; D uncertain. The germline gives CDR1 SGHRS, CDR2 YFSETQ. Trimming shortened V by 4 bases and J by 4 bases, and 11 bases separated the two germline ends. There are 14 residues in the CDR3. The CDR3 sequence is CASSPSNPTGELFF. In DNA, the CDR3 is TGCGCCAGCAGCCCGAGCAATCCCACCGGGGAGCTGTTTTTT.

The chain joins TRBV11-2 to TRBJ1-1, with D perhaps TRBD1 (6 bases). The CDR3 contains 15 residues. The V gene's germline CDR1 is SGHAT and CDR2 FQNNGV. Trimming removed 2 bases at V and 1 base at J, with 11 bases between. CDR3 in DNA: TGTGCCAGCAGCTTATCGGGACACAAGAACACTGAAGCTTTCTTT. It yields the protein CASSLSGHKNTEAFF.

This chain joins TRBV10-2 and TRBJ1-1, with D possibly TRBD1 on 5 matching bases. Trimming pared 8 bases from V and 3 bases from J, leaving 13 bases between. The germline gives CDR1 WSHSY, CDR2 SAAADI. The CDR3 is 13 amino acids. The CDR3 nucleotides read TGCGCCAGCCGCCGGGACCGAGACACTGAAGCTTTCTTT. It codes for CASRRDRDTEAFF.

The V gene is TRBV4-1, the J gene TRBJ1-2, with D possibly matching TRBD1 (6 bases). V lost 5 bases and J lost 3, with 19 bases in between. The CDR3 consists of 16 residues. The germline V gene encodes CDR1 MGHRA and CDR2 YSYEKL. CDR3 loop: CASSSPGGGAHYGYTF. Written as DNA, the CDR3 is TGCGCCAGCAGCTCCCCGGGTGGGGGCGCACACTATGGCTACACCTTC.

This rearrangement joins TRBV5-4 to TRBJ1-3; TRBD1 might be the D (6 bases). This CDR3 is 15 amino acids long. The V gene's germline CDR1 is SGHNT and CDR2 YYREEE (reference sequence). V gave up 4 bases and J gave up 4 bases, with 15 bases separating them. CDR3: CASSPATGTGNTIYF. Written as DNA, the CDR3 is TGTGCCAGCAGCCCGGCTACAGGGACCGGAAACACCATATATTTT.

This chain links TRBV7-2 with TRBJ2-3; D not certain. Trimming left V 5 bases short and J 2 bases short, with 11 bases between. CDR1 and CDR2 from the germline V gene are SGHTA and FQGNSA. The length of the CDR3 is 14 residues. DNA for the CDR3: TGTGCCAGCAGCGTGGGCCCACTCACAGATACGCAGTATTTT. It codes for CASSVGPLTDTQYF. The whole variable domain, filled in from reference TRBV7-2 and TRBJ2-3, reads GAGVSQSPSNKVTEKGKDVELRCDPISGHTALYWYRQSLGQGLEFLIYFQGNSAPDKSGLPSDRFSAERTGGSVSTLTIQRTQQEDSAVYLCASSVGPLTDTQYFGPGTRLTVL.

The V call is TRBV27, the J call TRBJ2-3; D possibly corresponds to TRBD1 (7 bases). Germline loops: CDR1 MNHEY, CDR2 SMNVEV (reference sequence). The CDR3 sequence is 16 residues long. Trimming removed 6 bases from V and 1 base from J, with 17 bases in between. The DNA for the CDR3 is TGTGCCAGCAGGGGGGGCCGGCAGGGGGGCACAGATACGCAGTATTTT. Its protein is CASRGGRQGGTDTQYF.

This chain's CDR3 is CASSPQGITDTQYF. CDR3 DNA sequence: TGTGCCAGCAGCCCACAGGGCATCACAGATACGCAGTATTTT. The rearrangement uses TRBV7-3 and TRBJ2-3, with a tentative D call TRBD1 (6 bases). V lost 5 bases and J 2 bases, leaving 11 bases between the germline ends. The CDR3 is made up of 14 amino acids. In germline, CDR1 is SGHTA, CDR2 FQGTGA. The whole variable domain, remainder taken from reference TRBV7-3 and TRBJ2-3, is GAGVSQTPSNKVTEKGKYVELRCDPISGHTALYWYRQSLGQGPEFLIYFQGTGAADDSGLPNDRFFAVRPEGSVSTLKIQRTERGDSAVYLCASSPQGITDTQYFGPGTRLTVL.

This chain uses TRBV7-9 with TRBJ2-5, with TRBD1 matching over 8 bases. The germline V gene encodes CDR1 SEHNR and CDR2 FQNEAQ (reference sequence). This CDR3 has 14 amino acids. Germline trimming cut 5 bases from V and 5 bases from J; bases unmatched to any gene: 7. This CDR3 reads CASSHDRGEETQYF. For the CDR3, the DNA is TGTGCCAGCAGCCACGACAGGGGAGAGGAGACCCAGTACTTC.

The rearrangement links TRBV6-1 to TRBJ1-4; D perhaps matches TRBD1 (5 bases). Per the germline V gene, CDR1 is MNHNS and CDR2 is SASEGT. Trimming shortened V by 2 bases and J by 7 bases, and 14 bases separated the two germline ends. CDR3 length equals 15 residues. The CDR3 spells CASSEIRGTVEKLFF. DNA for the CDR3: TGTGCCAGCAGTGAAATCAGAGGGACGGTTGAAAAACTGTTTTTT.